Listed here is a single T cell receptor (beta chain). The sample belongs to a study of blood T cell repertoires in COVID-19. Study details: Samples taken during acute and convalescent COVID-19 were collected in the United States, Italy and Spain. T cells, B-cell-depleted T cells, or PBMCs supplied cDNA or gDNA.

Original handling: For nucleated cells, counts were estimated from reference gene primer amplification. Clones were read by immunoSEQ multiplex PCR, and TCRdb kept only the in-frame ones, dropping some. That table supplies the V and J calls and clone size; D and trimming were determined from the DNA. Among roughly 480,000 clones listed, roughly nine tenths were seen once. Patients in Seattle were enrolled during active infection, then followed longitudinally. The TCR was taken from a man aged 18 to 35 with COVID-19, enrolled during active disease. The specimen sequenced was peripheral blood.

This chain's CDR3 is CASSEGPEGANQPQHF. The CDR3 region has the DNA TGTGCCAGCAGTGAGGGCCCCGAGGGGGCCAATCAGCCCCAGCATTTT. V and J are TRBV6-1 and TRBJ1-5; TRBD1 matches at 7 bases. Per germline, CDR1 MNHNS and CDR2 SASEGT. CDR3 length: 16 amino acids. Trimming took 3 bases from V and 3 from J; bases not matched to a gene: 8.